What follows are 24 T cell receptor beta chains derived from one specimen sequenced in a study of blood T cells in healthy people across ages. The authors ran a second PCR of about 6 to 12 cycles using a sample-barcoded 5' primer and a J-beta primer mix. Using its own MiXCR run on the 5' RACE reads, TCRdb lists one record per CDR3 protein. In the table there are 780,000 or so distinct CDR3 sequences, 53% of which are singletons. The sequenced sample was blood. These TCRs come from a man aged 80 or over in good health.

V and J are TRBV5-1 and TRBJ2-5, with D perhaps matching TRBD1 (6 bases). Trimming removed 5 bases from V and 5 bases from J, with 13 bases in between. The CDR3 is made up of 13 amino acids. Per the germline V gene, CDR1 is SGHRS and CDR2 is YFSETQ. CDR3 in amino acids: CASRETGLETQYF. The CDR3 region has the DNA TGCGCCAGCAGGGAAACAGGGTTGGAGACCCAGTACTTC.

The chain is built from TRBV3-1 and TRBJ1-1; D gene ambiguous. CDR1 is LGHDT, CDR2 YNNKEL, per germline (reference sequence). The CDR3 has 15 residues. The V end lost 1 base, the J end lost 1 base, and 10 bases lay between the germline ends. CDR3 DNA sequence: TGTGCCAGCAGCCAAGCTCGGGGAAAGAACACTGAAGCTTTCTTT. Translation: CASSQARGKNTEAFF. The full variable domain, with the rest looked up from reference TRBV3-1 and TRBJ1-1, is DTAVSQTPKYLVTQMGNDKSIKCEQNLGHDTMYWYKQDSKKFLKIMFSYNNKELIINETVPNRFSPKSPDKAHLNLHINSLELGDSAVYFCASSQARGKNTEAFFGQGTRLTVV.

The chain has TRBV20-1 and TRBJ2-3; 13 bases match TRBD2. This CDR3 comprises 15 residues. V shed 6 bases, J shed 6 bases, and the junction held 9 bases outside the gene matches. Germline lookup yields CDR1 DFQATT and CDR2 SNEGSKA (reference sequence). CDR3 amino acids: CSAEGLAGVGDTQYF. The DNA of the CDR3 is TGCAGTGCAGAAGGACTAGCGGGAGTAGGTGATACGCAGTATTTT.

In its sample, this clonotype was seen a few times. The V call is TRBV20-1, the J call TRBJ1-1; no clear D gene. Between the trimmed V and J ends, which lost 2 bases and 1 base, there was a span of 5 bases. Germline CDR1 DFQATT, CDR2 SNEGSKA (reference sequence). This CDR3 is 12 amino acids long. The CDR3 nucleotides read TGCAGTGCTAGATCCCCGAACACTGAAGCTTTCTTT. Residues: CSARSPNTEAFF.

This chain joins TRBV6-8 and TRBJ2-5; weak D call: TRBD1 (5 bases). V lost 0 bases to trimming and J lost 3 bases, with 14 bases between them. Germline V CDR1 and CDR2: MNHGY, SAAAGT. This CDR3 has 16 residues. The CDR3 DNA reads TGTGCCAGCAGTTACTCGAAGTTCCAGGGCGAAGAGACCCAGTACTTC. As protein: CASSYSKFQGEETQYF.

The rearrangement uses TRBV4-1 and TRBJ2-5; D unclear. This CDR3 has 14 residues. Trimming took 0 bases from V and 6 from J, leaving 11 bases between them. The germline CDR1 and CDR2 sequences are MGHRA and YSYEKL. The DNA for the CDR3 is TGCGCCAGCAGCCAAGATTACGTGCTAAAGACCCAGTACTTC. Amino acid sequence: CASSQDYVLKTQYF.

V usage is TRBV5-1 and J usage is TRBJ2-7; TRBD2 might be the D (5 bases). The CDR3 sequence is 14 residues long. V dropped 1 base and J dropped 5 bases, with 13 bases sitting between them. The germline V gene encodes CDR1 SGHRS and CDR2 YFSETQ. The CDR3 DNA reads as TGCGCCAGCAGCTTGTGGGATCCGCGGGACGAGCAGTACTTC. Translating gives CASSLWDPRDEQYF.

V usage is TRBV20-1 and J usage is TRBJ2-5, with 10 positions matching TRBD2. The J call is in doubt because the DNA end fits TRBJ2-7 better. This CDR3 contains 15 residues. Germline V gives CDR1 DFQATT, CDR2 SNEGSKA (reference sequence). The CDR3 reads CSARGLAGEFYEQYF. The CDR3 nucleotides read TGCAGTGCTCGCGGGCTAGCGGGAGAATTCTACGAGCAGTACTTC.

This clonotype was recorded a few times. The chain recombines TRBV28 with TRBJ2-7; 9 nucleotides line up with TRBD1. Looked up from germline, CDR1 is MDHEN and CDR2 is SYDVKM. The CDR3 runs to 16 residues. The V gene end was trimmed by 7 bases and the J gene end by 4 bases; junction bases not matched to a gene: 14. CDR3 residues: CASIPGQGSRRYEQYF. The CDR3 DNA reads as TGTGCCAGCATACCGGGACAGGGTAGTCGAAGATACGAGCAGTACTTC.

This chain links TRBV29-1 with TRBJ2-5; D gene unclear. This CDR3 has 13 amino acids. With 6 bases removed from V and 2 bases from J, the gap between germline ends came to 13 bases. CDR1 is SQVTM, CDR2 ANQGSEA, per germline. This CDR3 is CSVRSAGQETQYF. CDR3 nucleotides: TGCAGCGTACGAAGCGCAGGACAAGAGACCCAGTACTTC.

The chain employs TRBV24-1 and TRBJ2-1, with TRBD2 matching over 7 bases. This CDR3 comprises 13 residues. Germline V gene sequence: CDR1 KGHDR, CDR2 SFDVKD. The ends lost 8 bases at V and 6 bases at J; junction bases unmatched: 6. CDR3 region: CATTAGVGNEQFF. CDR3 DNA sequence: TGTGCCACCACCGCGGGAGTGGGCAATGAGCAGTTCTTC.

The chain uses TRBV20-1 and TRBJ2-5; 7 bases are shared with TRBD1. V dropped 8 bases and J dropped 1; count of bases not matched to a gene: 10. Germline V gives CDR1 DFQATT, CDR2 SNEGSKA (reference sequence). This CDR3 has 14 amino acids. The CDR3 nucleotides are TGCAGTACTGCCTGGGACAGTTCCCAAGAGACCCAGTACTTC. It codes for CSTAWDSSQETQYF.

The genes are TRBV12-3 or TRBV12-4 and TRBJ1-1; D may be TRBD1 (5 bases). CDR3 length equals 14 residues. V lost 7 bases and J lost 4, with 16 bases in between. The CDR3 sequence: CASTLGGGSTEAFF. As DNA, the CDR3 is TGTGCCAGCACCCTAGGTGGGGGGTCCACTGAAGCTTTCTTT.

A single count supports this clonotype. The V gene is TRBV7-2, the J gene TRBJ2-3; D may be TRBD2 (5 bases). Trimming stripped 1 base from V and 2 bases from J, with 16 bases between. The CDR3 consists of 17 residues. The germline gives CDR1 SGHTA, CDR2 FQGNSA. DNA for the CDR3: TGTGCCAGCAGCTTAGTCCTAGGAGGCGGCTTCACAGATACGCAGTATTTT. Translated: CASSLVLGGGFTDTQYF.

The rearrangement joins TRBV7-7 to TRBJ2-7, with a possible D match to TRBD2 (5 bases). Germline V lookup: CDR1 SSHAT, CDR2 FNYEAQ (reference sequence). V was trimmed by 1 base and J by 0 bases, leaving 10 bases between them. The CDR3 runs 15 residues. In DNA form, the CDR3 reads TGTGCCAGCAGCTTAGGGATCGGGGTCTCCTACGAGCAGTACTTC. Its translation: CASSLGIGVSYEQYF. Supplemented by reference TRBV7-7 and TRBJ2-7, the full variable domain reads GAGVSQSPRYKVTKRGQDVTLRCDPISSHATLYWYQQALGQGPEFLTYFNYEAQPDKSGLPSDRFSAERPEGSISTLTIQRTEQRDSAMYRCASSLGIGVSYEQYFGPGTRLTVT.

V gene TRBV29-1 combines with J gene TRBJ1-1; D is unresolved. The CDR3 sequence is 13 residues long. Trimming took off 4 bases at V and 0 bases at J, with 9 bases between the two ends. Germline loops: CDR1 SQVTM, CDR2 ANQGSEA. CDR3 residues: CSVGVRLNTEAFF. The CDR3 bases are TGCAGCGTTGGGGTCAGATTGAACACTGAAGCTTTCTTT. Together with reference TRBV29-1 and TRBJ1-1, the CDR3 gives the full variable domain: SAVISQKPSRDICQRGTSLTIQCQVDSQVTMMFWYRQQPGQSLTLIATANQGSEATYESGFVIDKFPISRPNLTFSTLTVSNMSPEDSSIYLCSVGVRLNTEAFFGQGTRLTVV.

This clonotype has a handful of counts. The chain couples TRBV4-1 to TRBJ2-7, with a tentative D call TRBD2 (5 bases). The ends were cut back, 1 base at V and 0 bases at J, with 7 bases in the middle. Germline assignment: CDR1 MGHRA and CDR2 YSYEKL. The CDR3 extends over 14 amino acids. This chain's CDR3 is CASSQVRASYEQYF. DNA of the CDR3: TGCGCCAGCAGCCAAGTGCGGGCCTCCTACGAGCAGTACTTC.

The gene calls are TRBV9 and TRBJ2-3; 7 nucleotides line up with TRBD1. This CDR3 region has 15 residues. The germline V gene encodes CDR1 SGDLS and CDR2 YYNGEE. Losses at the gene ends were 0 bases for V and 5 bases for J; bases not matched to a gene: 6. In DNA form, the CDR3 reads TGTGCCAGCAGCGTAGTGGGACAGAGGGAAGATACGCAGTATTTT. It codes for CASSVVGQREDTQYF.

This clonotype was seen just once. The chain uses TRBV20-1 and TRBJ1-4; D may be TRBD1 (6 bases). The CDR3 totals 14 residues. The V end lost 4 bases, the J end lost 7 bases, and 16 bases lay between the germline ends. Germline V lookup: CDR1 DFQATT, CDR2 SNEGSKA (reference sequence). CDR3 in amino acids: CSATSGGGAEKLFF. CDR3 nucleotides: TGCAGTGCTACTTCGGGGGGGGGCGCTGAAAAACTGTTTTTT.

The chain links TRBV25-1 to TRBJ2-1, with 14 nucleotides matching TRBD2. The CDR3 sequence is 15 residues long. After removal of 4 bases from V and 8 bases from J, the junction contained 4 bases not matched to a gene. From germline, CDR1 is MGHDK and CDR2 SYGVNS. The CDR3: CASSATSGRGDEQFF. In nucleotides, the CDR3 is TGTGCCAGCAGTGCGACTAGCGGGAGGGGTGATGAGCAGTTCTTC.

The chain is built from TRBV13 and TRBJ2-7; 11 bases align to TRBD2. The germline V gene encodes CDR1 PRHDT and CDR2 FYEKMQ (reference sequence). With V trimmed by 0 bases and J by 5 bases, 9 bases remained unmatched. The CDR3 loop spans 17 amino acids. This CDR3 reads CASSLGGPSGRKNEQYF. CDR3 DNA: TGTGCCAGCAGCTTAGGGGGGCCTAGCGGGAGGAAGAACGAGCAGTACTTC. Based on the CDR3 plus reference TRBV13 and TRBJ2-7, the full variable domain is AAGVIQSPRHLIKEKRETATLKCYPIPRHDTVYWYQQGPGQDPQFLISFYEKMQSDKGSIPDRFSAQQFSDYHSELNMSSLELGDSALYFCASSLGGPSGRKNEQYFGPGTRLTVT.

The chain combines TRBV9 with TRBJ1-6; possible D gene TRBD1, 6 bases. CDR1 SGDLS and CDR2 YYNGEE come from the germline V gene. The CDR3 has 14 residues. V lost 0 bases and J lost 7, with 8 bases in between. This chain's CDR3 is CASSVEGGNSPLHF. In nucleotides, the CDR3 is TGTGCCAGCAGCGTAGAGGGGGGCAATTCACCCCTCCACTTT. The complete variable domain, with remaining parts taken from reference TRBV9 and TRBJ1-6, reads DSGVTQTPKHLITATGQRVTLRCSPRSGDLSVYWYQQSLDQGLQFLIQYYNGEERAKGNILERFSAQQFPDLHSELNLSSLELGDSALYFCASSVEGGNSPLHFGNGTRLTVT.

This CDR3 reads CASSLVGTGHQPQHF. The DNA for the CDR3 is TGTGCCAGCAGCTTAGTGGGGACAGGGCATCAGCCCCAGCATTTT. The V call is TRBV7-2, the J call TRBJ1-5, with 9 bases fitting TRBD1. V lost 1 base to trimming and J lost 5 bases; unmatched junction nucleotides: 3. The CDR3 extends over 15 amino acids. Germline CDR1 reads SGHTA; CDR2 reads FQGNSA.

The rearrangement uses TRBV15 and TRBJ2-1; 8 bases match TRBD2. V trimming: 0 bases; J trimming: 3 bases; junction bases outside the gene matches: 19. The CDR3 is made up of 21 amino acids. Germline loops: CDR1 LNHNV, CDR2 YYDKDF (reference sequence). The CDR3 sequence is CATSRDSVREATRNFYNEQFF. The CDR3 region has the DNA TGTGCCACCAGCAGAGATTCCGTGCGGGAGGCCACTAGAAACTTCTACAATGAGCAGTTCTTC. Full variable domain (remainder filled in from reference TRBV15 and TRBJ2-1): DAMVIQNPRYQVTQFGKPVTLSCSQTLNHNVMYWYQQKSSQAPKLLFHYYDKDFNNEADTPDNFQSRRPNTSFCFLDIRSPGLGDTAMYLCATSRDSVREATRNFYNEQFFGPGTRLTVL.